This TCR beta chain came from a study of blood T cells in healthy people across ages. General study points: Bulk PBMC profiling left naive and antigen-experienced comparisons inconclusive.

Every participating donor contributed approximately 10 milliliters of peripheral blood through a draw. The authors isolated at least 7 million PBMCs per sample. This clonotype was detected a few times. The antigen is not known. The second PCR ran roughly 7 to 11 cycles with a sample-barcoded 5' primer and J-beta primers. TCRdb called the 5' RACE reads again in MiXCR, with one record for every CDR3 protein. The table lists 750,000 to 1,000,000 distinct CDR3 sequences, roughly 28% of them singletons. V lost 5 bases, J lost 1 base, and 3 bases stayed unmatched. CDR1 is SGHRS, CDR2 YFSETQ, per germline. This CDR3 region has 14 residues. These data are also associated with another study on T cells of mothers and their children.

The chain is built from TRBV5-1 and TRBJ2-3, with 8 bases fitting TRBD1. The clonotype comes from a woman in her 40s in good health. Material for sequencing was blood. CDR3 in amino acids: CASREDRGTDTQYF. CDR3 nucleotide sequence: TGCGCCAGCAGGGAGGACAGGGGCACAGATACGCAGTATTTT. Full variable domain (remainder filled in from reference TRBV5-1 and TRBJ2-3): KAGVTQTPRYLIKTRGQQVTLSCSPISGHRSVSWYQQTPGQGLQFLFEYFSETQRNKGNFPGRFSGRQFSNSRSEMNVSTLELGDSALYLCASREDRGTDTQYFGPGTRLTVL.